This T cell receptor (beta chain) was documented in a study of blood T cell repertoires in COVID-19. The cohort comprised adults aged about 18 to 90 years residing in around 25 US areas. The CDR3 runs 15 residues. V shed 8 bases and J 0 bases; nucleotides not matched to a gene: 7. Germline V gene lookup returns CDR1 MDHEN and CDR2 SYDVKM. Data came from immunoSEQ multiplex PCR; TCRdb stores just in-frame clones and leaves some out. Here the sample spans some 150,000 clones, roughly 90% being singletons. Sequences were obtained from PBMCs or T cells enriched from blood (not recorded which). The TCR sequence derives from a woman aged 25-40 years with acute COVID-19. The V and J genes are TRBV28 and TRBJ1-5, with 7 bases that match TRBD1. CDR3 region: CASGGGPGSNQPQHF. The DNA of the CDR3 is TGTGCCAGCGGAGGGGGCCCGGGTAGCAATCAGCCCCAGCATTTT.